These T cell receptor beta chains were read from a single sample in a study of T-cell reconstitution after alpha-beta-depleted transplantation in children. TCRdb ran MiXCR on the PCR reads and lists one entry per CDR3 protein. The table records around 500,000 distinct CDR3 sequences, approximately 12% of them present only once. The sequences come from PBMCs from the stem cell graft donor, collected from the stem cell graft. All receptors derive from a human donor who donated a stem cell graft to a child with combined immunodeficiency. CDR3s include the opening cysteine and the closing phenylalanine or tryptophan. Each record gives: V gene, D gene, J gene, clone size, CDR3 DNA, CDR3 protein. The D gene is left open where the match is weak. Not all rows give a size; the values are once, few, many and, for expanded clones, a class.

V: TRBV4-3; D: .; J: TRBJ1-1; size: .; DNA: TGCGCCAGCAGCCAAGATACAGGGAACACTGAAGCTTTCTTT; CDR3: CASSQDTGNTEAFF
V: TRBV10-3; D: TRBD2; J: TRBJ2-7; size: .; DNA: TGTGCCATCACCCCGGGACTAGCGGACACCTACGAGCAGTACTTC; CDR3: CAITPGLADTYEQYF
V: TRBV12-3/TRBV12-4; D: .; J: TRBJ1-1; size: .; DNA: TGTGCCAGTTTGGGGTTCCAAGCTTTCTTT; CDR3: CASLGFQAFF
V: TRBV12-3/TRBV12-4; D: .; J: TRBJ1-3; size: many; DNA: TGTGCCAGCAGTTCTGGGGAGACTGGAAACACCATATATTTT; CDR3: CASSSGETGNTIYF
V: TRBV4-3; D: TRBD2; J: TRBJ2-1; size: many; DNA: TGCGCCAGCAGCCAAGTAGCGGGAACATACAATGAGCAGTTCTTC; CDR3: CASSQVAGTYNEQFF
V: TRBV4-2; D: TRBD1; J: TRBJ2-2; size: many; DNA: TGTGCCAGCAGCCACCTACAGGGGCCTGACGGGGAGCTGTTTTTT; CDR3: CASSHLQGPDGELFF
V: TRBV10-3; D: .; J: TRBJ2-1; size: few; DNA: TGTGCCATCAGTGAGCCAGAGGACTCCTACAATGAGCAGTTCTTC; CDR3: CAISEPEDSYNEQFF
V: TRBV4-2; D: .; J: TRBJ2-3; size: .; DNA: TGTGCCAGCAGCCAAGCCTTTTTCTCTAGCACAGATACGCAGTATTTT; CDR3: CASSQAFFSSTDTQYF
V: TRBV12-3/TRBV12-4; D: .; J: TRBJ1-2; size: .; DNA: TGTGCCAGCAGTTTTCACCAGAGCTACACCTTC; CDR3: CASSFHQSYTF
V: TRBV7-3; D: TRBD2; J: TRBJ2-3; size: .; DNA: TGTGCCAGCAGCGCCAATAACCCTAGCGGGGGGGCAGATACGCAGTATTTT; CDR3: CASSANNPSGGADTQYF
V: TRBV18; D: TRBD1; J: TRBJ2-7; size: .; DNA: TGTGCCAGCTCACCACGGGGACAGGCGGGTGGCGAGCAGTACTTC; CDR3: CASSPRGQAGGEQYF
V: TRBV12-3/TRBV12-4; D: TRBD2; J: TRBJ2-2; size: few; DNA: TGTGCCAGCAGTCCGGGGGGGGACGCCGGGGAGCTGTTTTTT; CDR3: CASSPGGDAGELFF
V: TRBV29-1; D: .; J: TRBJ1-2; size: few; DNA: TGCAGCGTTGAAGATGGACGGAAAGCTAACTATGGCTACACCTTC; CDR3: CSVEDGRKANYGYTF
V: TRBV24-1; D: .; J: TRBJ2-5; size: .; DNA: TGTGCCACCAGTGATTTCTCCTGGGAGACCCAGTACTTC; CDR3: CATSDFSWETQYF
V: TRBV7-9; D: .; J: TRBJ1-1; size: .; DNA: TGTGCCAGCAGCTTTTTTGGACAAATGAACACTGAAGCTTTCTTT; CDR3: CASSFFGQMNTEAFF
V: TRBV2; D: .; J: TRBJ1-1; size: many; DNA: TGTGCCATATCTGACAGGATGAACACTGAAGCTTTCTTT; CDR3: CAISDRMNTEAFF
V: TRBV19; D: .; J: TRBJ2-7; size: few; DNA: TGTGCCAGTAGTCCCACAGGAAGACCAAATTCCTACGAGCAGTACTTC; CDR3: CASSPTGRPNSYEQYF
V: TRBV12-3/TRBV12-4; D: .; J: TRBJ1-3; size: .; DNA: TGTGCCAGCAGTTTCCCGTCGGGGGGCAACTCTGGAAACACCATATATTTT; CDR3: CASSFPSGGNSGNTIYF